This T cell receptor (beta chain) was retrieved from a study of blood T cell repertoires in COVID-19. Study overall: PBMCs, B-cell-depleted T cells, or T cells provided the cDNA or gDNA that made up the material.

The V gene end was trimmed by 8 bases and the J gene end by 3 bases; junction bases not matched to a gene: 4. CDR3 length: 13 amino acids. The V gene's germline CDR1 is MDHEN and CDR2 SYDVKM. This table comes from immunoSEQ multiplex PCR, and its TCRdb copy is limited to in-frame clones, with some not included. This sample has some 150,000 clones; 80% to 90% occur once, and the top ten carry 1.1%. The receptor's source is a man aged 35 to 55 with acute or convalescent COVID-19. The chain has TRBV28 and TRBJ1-5; 7 bases match TRBD1. The sample taken for sequencing was peripheral blood. The DNA for the CDR3 is TGTGCCAGCCAGGGACAGTTCAATCAGCCCCAGCATTTT. Its protein product is CASQGQFNQPQHF.